This T cell receptor beta chain is from a study of blood T cell repertoires in COVID-19. Background on the study: T cells, B-cell-depleted T cells, or PBMCs supplied cDNA or gDNA.

CDR3 length: 14 amino acids. V was pared by 6 bases and J by 6 bases, with 18 bases between. Germline lookup yields CDR1 MGHDK and CDR2 SYGVNS. Libraries were prepared by immunoSEQ multiplex PCR; TCRdb keeps only in-frame clonotypes and omits some of them. Of roughly 250,000 clones listed, around 88% are singletons. The receptor was isolated from a middle-aged man who had recovered from COVID-19. The V call is TRBV25-1, the J call TRBJ2-7, with D perhaps matching TRBD2 (5 bases). The sequenced sample was PBMCs or T cells enriched from blood (not recorded which). The CDR3 DNA follows: TGTGCCAGCAGGGTTGGAGGTGGGTCCGCCGAGCAGTACTTC. As protein: CASRVGGGSAEQYF.